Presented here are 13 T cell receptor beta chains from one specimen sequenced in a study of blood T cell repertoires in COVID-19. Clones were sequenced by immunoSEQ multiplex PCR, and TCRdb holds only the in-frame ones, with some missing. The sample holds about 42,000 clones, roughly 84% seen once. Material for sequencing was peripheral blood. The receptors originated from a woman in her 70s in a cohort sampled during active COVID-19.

CDR3 nucleotide sequence: TGTGCCAGCAGCCGCACTCTACTCTCCTACAATGAGCAGTTCTTC. The encoded protein is CASSRTLLSYNEQFF. The rearrangement joins TRBV4-2 to TRBJ2-1; D gene unclear. V lost 4 bases, J lost 0 bases, and 10 bases lay in between. CDR3 length equals 15 residues. Germline loops: CDR1 LGHNA, CDR2 YNFKEQ.

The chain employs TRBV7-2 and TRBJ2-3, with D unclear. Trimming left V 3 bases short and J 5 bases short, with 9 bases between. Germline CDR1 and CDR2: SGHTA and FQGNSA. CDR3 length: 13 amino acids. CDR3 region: CASSFIPRDTQYF. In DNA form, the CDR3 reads TGTGCCAGCAGCTTTATACCGCGAGATACGCAGTATTTT.

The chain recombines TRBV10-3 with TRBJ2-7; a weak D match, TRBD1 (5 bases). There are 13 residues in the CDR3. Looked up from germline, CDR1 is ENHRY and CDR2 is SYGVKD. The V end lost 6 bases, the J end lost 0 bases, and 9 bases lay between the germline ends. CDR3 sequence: CAIRSDTSYEQYF. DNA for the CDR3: TGTGCCATCAGATCGGACACCTCCTACGAGCAGTACTTC.

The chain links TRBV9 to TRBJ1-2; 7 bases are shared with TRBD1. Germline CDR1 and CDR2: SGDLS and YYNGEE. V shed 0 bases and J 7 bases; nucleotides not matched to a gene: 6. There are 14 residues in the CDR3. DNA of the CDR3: TGTGCCAGCAGCGTAGGAACAGGGGATCTTGGCTACACCTTC. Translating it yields CASSVGTGDLGYTF.

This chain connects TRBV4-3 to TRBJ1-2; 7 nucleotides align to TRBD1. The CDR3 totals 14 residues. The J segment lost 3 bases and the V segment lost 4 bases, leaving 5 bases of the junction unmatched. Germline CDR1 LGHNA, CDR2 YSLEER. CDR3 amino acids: CASSPTGAHYGYTF. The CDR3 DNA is TGCGCCAGCAGCCCTACAGGGGCCCACTATGGCTACACCTTC.

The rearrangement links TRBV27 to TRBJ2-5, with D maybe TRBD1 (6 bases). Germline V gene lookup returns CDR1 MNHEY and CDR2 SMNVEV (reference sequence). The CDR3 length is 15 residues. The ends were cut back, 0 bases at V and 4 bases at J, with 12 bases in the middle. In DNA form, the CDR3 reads TGTGCCAGCAGTTTATCGGGGACAACGCGAGAGACCCAGTACTTC. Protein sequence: CASSLSGTTRETQYF.

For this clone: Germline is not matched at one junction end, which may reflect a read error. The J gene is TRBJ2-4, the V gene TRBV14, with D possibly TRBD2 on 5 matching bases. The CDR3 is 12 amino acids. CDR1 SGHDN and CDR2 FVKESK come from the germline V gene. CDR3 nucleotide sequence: TGTGCCAGCAGCCAAGATTTTCGCGGGCTACGGTTC. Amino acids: CASSQDFRGLRF.

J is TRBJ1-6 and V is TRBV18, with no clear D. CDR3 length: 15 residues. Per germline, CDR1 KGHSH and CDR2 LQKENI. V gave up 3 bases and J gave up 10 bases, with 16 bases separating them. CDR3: CASSPIEYGGSPLHF. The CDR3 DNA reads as TGTGCCAGCTCACCCATTGAGTACGGAGGATCACCCCTCCACTTT. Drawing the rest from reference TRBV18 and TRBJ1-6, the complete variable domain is NAGVMQNPRHLVRRRGQEARLRCSPMKGHSHVYWYRQLPEEGLKFMVYLQKENIIDESGMPKERFSAEFPKEGPSILRIQQVVRGDSAAYFCASSPIEYGGSPLHFGNGTRLTVT.

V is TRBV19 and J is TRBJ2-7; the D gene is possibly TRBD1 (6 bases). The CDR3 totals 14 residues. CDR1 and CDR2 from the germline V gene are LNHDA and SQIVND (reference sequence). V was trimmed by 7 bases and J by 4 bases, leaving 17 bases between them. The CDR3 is CASKSQGNSYEQYF. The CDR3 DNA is TGTGCCAGTAAGTCCCAGGGGAATTCGTACGAGCAGTACTTC.

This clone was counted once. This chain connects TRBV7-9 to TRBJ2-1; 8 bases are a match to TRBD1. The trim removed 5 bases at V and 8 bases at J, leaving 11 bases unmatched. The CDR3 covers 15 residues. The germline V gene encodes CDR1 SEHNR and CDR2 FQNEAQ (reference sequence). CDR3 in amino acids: CASSARQGPSDEQFF. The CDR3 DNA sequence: TGTGCCAGCAGCGCCCGACAGGGGCCCTCGGATGAGCAGTTCTTC.

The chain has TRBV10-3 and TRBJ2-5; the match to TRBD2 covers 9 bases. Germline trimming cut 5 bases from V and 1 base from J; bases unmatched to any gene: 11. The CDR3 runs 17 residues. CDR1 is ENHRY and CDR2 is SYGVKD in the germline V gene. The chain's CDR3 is CAISTTGGRASQETQYF. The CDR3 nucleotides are TGTGCCATCAGTACCACGGGCGGGAGGGCCAGCCAAGAGACCCAGTACTTC.

In nucleotides, the CDR3 is TGCGCCAGCCACGGGTCGACGAGCCTCTACGAGCAGTACTTC. Residues: CASHGSTSLYEQYF. The rearrangement links TRBV5-1 to TRBJ2-7; D call uncertain. Germline values: CDR1 SGHRS, CDR2 YFSETQ. The V end lost 7 bases, the J end lost 3 bases, and 17 bases lay between the germline ends. This CDR3 contains 14 residues.

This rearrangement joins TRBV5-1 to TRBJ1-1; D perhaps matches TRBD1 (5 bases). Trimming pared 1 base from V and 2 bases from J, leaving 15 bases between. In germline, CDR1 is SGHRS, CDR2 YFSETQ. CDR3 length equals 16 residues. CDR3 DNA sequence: TGCGCCAGCAGCTTGAATCAGGGAGGGCCAAACACTGAAGCTTTCTTT. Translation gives CASSLNQGGPNTEAFF.